The TCR beta chain described here comes from a study of T cell responses to AZD1222 COVID-19 vaccine. In the study overall: Investigators merged groups given second doses at roughly 4 or roughly 12 weeks. General observations from the study: It should be noted that donors were predominantly white British and more often female, and clonal diversity was possibly underestimated.

Concerning this clone itself: No antigen is known for it.

Clones were sequenced by immunoSEQ multiplex PCR, and TCRdb holds only the in-frame ones, with some missing. The repertoire holds about 88,000 clones, with 92% as singletons. This CDR3 is built from 21 residues. The TCR comes from an adult in good health. The chain has TRBV21-1 and TRBJ2-3; whether TRBD2, the table's D call, matches the DNA was not checked. TRBV21-1 is annotated as a pseudogene. The sequenced sample was peripheral blood, obtained on day 0 of AZD1222 vaccination. The CDR3: CASSKALLLAALGRTTDTQYF. CDR3 bases: TGTGCCAGCAGCAAAGCCTTGTTACTAGCGGCCCTGGGCCGTACAACAGATACGCAGTATTTT.